The 9 T cell receptor beta chains presented below share a single source sample, sequenced in a study of T cell clonotyping in hematopoietic cell transplantation. This table comes from immunoSEQ multiplex PCR, and its TCRdb copy is limited to in-frame clones, with some not included. The table records 11,000 to 15,000 clones, nearly 95% of them present only once. Specimen: PBMCs, collected 30 days after allogeneic stem cell transplant. These receptors were obtained from a male patient aged 60 to 75 who had an allogeneic stem cell transplant from an unrelated donor, so the T cells may come from the graft donor. Some clones in this sample may be carry-over from other donors' samples.

The chain recombines TRBV6-6 with TRBJ2-3; the D call may be TRBD1 or TRBD2 (7 bases each). V gave up 10 bases and J gave up 3 bases, with 14 bases separating them. Germline lookup yields CDR1 MNHNY and CDR2 SVGAGI (reference sequence). CDR3 length: 13 residues. The CDR3 reads CATRGGGTDTQYF. CDR3 coding DNA: TGTGCCACCAGGGGGGGAGGAACAGATACGCAGTATTTT.

V is TRBV15 and J is TRBJ2-3, with 8 bases that match TRBD1. The CDR3 totals 14 residues. The germline CDR1 and CDR2 sequences are LNHNV and YYDKDF (reference sequence). The junction had 4 bases not matched to a gene; V was cut back by 8 bases and J by 0 bases. CDR3 nucleotide sequence: TGTGCCACCCAGACAGGGGTCAGCACAGATACGCAGTATTTT. Translated, it gives CATQTGVSTDTQYF.

This rearrangement joins TRBV7-2 to TRBJ2-6, with a possible D match to TRBD1 (5 bases). The CDR3 length is 18 residues. Germline CDR1 is SGHTA and CDR2 is FQGNSA. V was pared by 6 bases and J by 0 bases, with 18 bases between. The CDR3 DNA reads as TGTGCCAGCAGTCGTGTGACAGCAGGGTTCTCTGGGGCCAACGTCCTGACTTTC. It is translated as CASSRVTAGFSGANVLTF.

This clone was detected once. The J gene is TRBJ2-5, the V gene TRBV29-1; possibly TRBD2 for D (5 bases). This CDR3 has 13 residues. Germline V gene lookup returns CDR1 SQVTM and CDR2 ANQGSEA. Trimming stripped 7 bases from V and 5 bases from J, with 17 bases between. CDR3 in DNA: TGCAGCGGCTCGGGTTTTGGCGGGGAGACCCAGTACTTC. Translating it yields CSGSGFGGETQYF.

This chain connects TRBV2 to TRBJ2-2, with 9 positions matching TRBD2. This CDR3 has 17 residues. Germline CDR1 SNHLY, CDR2 FYNNEI. The trim removed 1 base at V and 7 bases at J, leaving 10 bases unmatched. The CDR3 reads CASSEEGLAWAIGELFF. The CDR3 bases are TGTGCCAGCAGTGAAGAGGGACTAGCATGGGCCATCGGGGAGCTGTTTTTT.

The genes are TRBV7-2 and TRBJ2-3, with no clear D. V was shortened by 0 bases and J by 4 bases, with 8 bases between the two germline ends. Germline-derived CDR1 and CDR2 are SGHTA and FQGNSA. This CDR3 comprises 14 residues. The chain's CDR3 is CASSLAGIADTQYF. The CDR3 coding sequence is TGTGCCAGCAGCTTAGCGGGGATCGCAGATACGCAGTATTTT.

This clone was recorded once. The rearrangement uses TRBV27 and TRBJ1-1; TRBD1 agrees at 10 bases. V gave up 2 bases and J gave up 0 bases; unmatched junction bases: 0. Germline assignment: CDR1 MNHEY and CDR2 SMNVEV (reference sequence). This CDR3 has 15 residues. The CDR3: CASSLGTGVNTEAFF. The CDR3 DNA sequence: TGTGCCAGCAGTTTAGGGACAGGGGTGAACACTGAAGCTTTCTTT.

The gene calls are TRBV27 and TRBJ1-6; a possible D gene is TRBD1 (5 bases). The V end lost 5 bases, the J end lost 6 bases, and 17 bases lay between the germline ends. Germline CDR1 reads MNHEY; CDR2 reads SMNVEV (reference sequence). CDR3 size: 16 residues. This CDR3 is CASSGRQRSFNSPLHF. In DNA form, the CDR3 reads TGTGCCAGCAGTGGGCGACAGAGAAGTTTTAATTCACCCCTCCACTTT.

DNA for the CDR3: TGTGCCTGGAGCCCCATGGGGGTCGGTTCTAGAGAAAAACTGTTTTTT. Amino acids: CAWSPMGVGSREKLFF. The chain carries TRBV30 and TRBJ1-4; possibly TRBD1 for D (5 bases). Germline values: CDR1 GTSNPN, CDR2 SVGIG (reference sequence). The CDR3 loop spans 16 amino acids. Trimming stripped 3 bases from V and 8 bases from J, with 22 bases between.